The entry that follows covers one T cell receptor beta chain sequence. Its matching antigen is unknown. The sample comes from a study of T cells in Graves' hyperthyroidism and ophthalmopathy. Study-level results: Through a model of 13 V-J features, ophthalmopathy was separated from stable hyperthyroidism. In blood, most of the thyroid clonotypes expanded above 0.001 were also present.

Trimming cost V 3 bases and J 5 bases; bases outside gene matches: 3. Germline CDR1 and CDR2: KGHSH and LQKENI. The CDR3 is 14 amino acids. RNA transcripts provided the source from which TCR beta CDR3 regions were amplified. RT-PCR in the first round (using the HTBI primer set) targeted the TCR CDR3. One entry per CDR3 protein results from TCRdb running MiXCR on the multiplex PCR reads. The profile shows hundreds of thousands of distinct CDR3 sequences, roughly 17% of them singletons. This sequence was found in a woman aged 18-29 years with Graves' hyperthyroidism. The specimen was blood. V is TRBV18 and J is TRBJ1-5; 8 nucleotides align to TRBD1. CDR3 loop: CASSPTGGHQPQHF. CDR3 DNA: TGTGCCAGCTCACCTACAGGGGGTCATCAGCCCCAGCATTTT.